Presented here are 3 T cell receptor beta chains from one specimen sequenced in a study of CD8+ T cells in alopecia areata. Extraction of RNA preceded its reverse transcription into cDNA, which served as the sequencing template. Some clones are missing from TCRdb's copy, which holds only in-frame ones; the method was immunoSEQ multiplex PCR. The repertoire includes around 200,000 clones, roughly three fifths of them detected once, and around 13% sits in the top ten. Treatment defined: oral pan-JAK inhibitor, 5-10 mg twice daily. The source was CD8+ T cells sorted from blood, collected at week 24, from a patient treated with tofacitinib. These receptors were taken from a human donor with alopecia areata.

Regarding this clone: The same CDR3 is also encoded by other DNA sequences in this sample. This chain links TRBV5-1 with TRBJ2-3; D gene uncertain. Germline values: CDR1 SGHRS, CDR2 YFSETQ. This CDR3 region has 12 residues. The V end lost 3 bases, the J end lost 2 bases, and 4 bases lay between the germline ends. CDR3 amino acids: CASSSNTDTQYF. For the CDR3, the DNA is TGCGCCAGCAGCTCGAACACAGATACGCAGTATTTT.

V usage is TRBV29-1 and J usage is TRBJ1-5; D is uncertain. Germline V gene sequence: CDR1 SQVTM, CDR2 ANQGSEA. The length of the CDR3 is 13 residues. V lost 6 bases to trimming and J lost 6 bases, with 15 bases between them. In DNA form, the CDR3 reads TGCAGCGTCCAGCCGGGAGAAGGTCAGCCCCAGCATTTT. Translation: CSVQPGEGQPQHF.

In DNA, the CDR3 is TGTGCCAGCAGCTCATATGCGGACAGGGAGGATGGCTACACCTTC. It translates to CASSSYADREDGYTF. The chain links TRBV11-2 to TRBJ1-2, with 8 bases fitting TRBD1. This CDR3 is 15 amino acids long. Germline V gene lookup returns CDR1 SGHAT and CDR2 FQNNGV. With 4 bases clipped from V and 6 bases from J, the junction kept 10 bases outside the gene matches.